This passage covers 8 T cell receptor beta chains from one sample sequenced in a study of cytomegalovirus exposure and HLA in healthy donors. The PCR contained 60 Vbeta and 13 Jbeta primers. Sequencing used immunoSEQ multiplex PCR; TCRdb keeps in-frame clones, though not all of them. Counted here are about 82,000 clones, 60% to 80% occurring once; the ten biggest clones make up approximately 5.7%. Material: PBMCs. Every receptor here comes from a woman between 50 and 59 years old in good health and CMV-seropositive.

This rearrangement joins TRBV5-1 to TRBJ1-3; TRBD1 matches 11 bases. CDR1 and CDR2 (germline): SGHRS, YFSETQ. J lost 2 bases, V lost 3 bases, and 1 base had no gene match. This CDR3 has 15 amino acids. The CDR3 sequence: CASSSGQGAGNTIYF. CDR3 nucleotide sequence: TGCGCCAGCAGCTCGGGACAGGGGGCTGGAAACACCATATATTTT.

Note on this clone: At one boundary the junction diverges from the germline segment, which might be a read error. J is TRBJ1-1 and V is TRBV2, with D tentatively TRBD1 (6 bases). CDR3 size: 15 residues. Germline-derived CDR1 and CDR2 are SNHLY and FYNNEI. In nucleotides, the CDR3 is TGTGCCAGCAGCGAAGATGTACCAGGGGTCACTGAAGCTTTCTTT. Encoded protein: CASSEDVPGVTEAFF.

This sequence joins TRBV30 and TRBJ2-2; 9 nucleotides line up with TRBD1. Per the germline V gene, CDR1 is GTSNPN and CDR2 is SVGIG (reference sequence). This CDR3 spans 15 amino acids. The J segment lost 1 base and the V segment lost 5 bases, leaving 5 bases of the junction unmatched. CDR3 nucleotides: TGTGCCTGGGACGGGGGACAGGGGAACACCGGGGAGCTGTTTTTT. Translated, it gives CAWDGGQGNTGELFF.

The rearrangement joins TRBV7-8 to TRBJ2-7; 9 bases match TRBD1. The junction had 2 bases not matched to a gene; V was cut back by 0 bases and J by 11 bases. CDR3 length: 12 amino acids. The V gene's germline CDR1 is SGHVS and CDR2 FQNEAQ. CDR3 loop: CASSLATGGEYF. CDR3 DNA sequence: TGTGCCAGCAGCTTAGCGACAGGGGGGGAGTACTTC.

This chain joins TRBV15 and TRBJ2-7; 7 bases map to TRBD2. The CDR3 spans 15 residues. J was trimmed by 8 bases and V by 1 base; bases with no gene match: 11. In germline, CDR1 is LNHNV, CDR2 YYDKDF (reference sequence). CDR3 sequence reads: CATSRGGTTFPKQYF. CDR3 DNA sequence: TGTGCCACCAGCAGAGGCGGGACTACCTTCCCCAAGCAGTACTTC.

V is TRBV27 and J is TRBJ1-2, with TRBD1 identical over 9 bases. Germline CDR1 is MNHEY and CDR2 is SMNVEV (reference sequence). J gave up 5 bases and V 6 bases, and 7 bases lay outside the gene matches. The CDR3 consists of 14 residues. The chain's CDR3 is CASRTGTGSYGYTF. The CDR3, as DNA: TGTGCCAGCAGGACGGGGACAGGGTCGTATGGCTACACCTTC.

The chain combines TRBV19 with TRBJ2-7; a weak D match, TRBD2 (6 bases). Germline V gene sequence: CDR1 LNHDA, CDR2 SQIVND (reference sequence). Trimming took 8 bases from V and 2 from J, leaving 13 bases between them. The CDR3 consists of 13 residues. The CDR3 coding sequence is TGTGCCAGTGGTCTGCGCGGGACCTACGAGCAGTACTTC. It specifies CASGLRGTYEQYF. Filled out from reference TRBV19 and TRBJ2-7, the complete variable domain reads DGGITQSPKYLFRKEGQNVTLSCEQNLNHDAMYWYRQDPGQGLRLIYYSQIVNDFQKGDIAEGYSVSREKKESFPLTVTSAQKNPTAFYLCASGLRGTYEQYFGPGTRLTVT.

This chain links TRBV6-5 with TRBJ1-1; possible D gene TRBD1, 6 bases. Trimming left V 5 bases short and J 6 bases short, with 10 bases between. The CDR3 has 12 residues. The V gene's germline CDR1 is MNHEY and CDR2 SVGAGI. The CDR3 DNA reads as TGTGCCAGCAGTGCAGGGGTGGCTGAAGCTTTCTTT. It specifies CASSAGVAEAFF.